The sequence of this TCR beta chain was determined in a study of blood T cell repertoires in COVID-19. There are 13 residues in the CDR3. CDR1 and CDR2 (germline): SGHTA, FQGNSA. Deletions cut 2 bases from V and 4 bases from J, with 6 bases between. Generated by immunoSEQ multiplex PCR, the TCRdb table keeps only in-frame clones and is missing some. This sample yields 200,000 or so clones, of which about 88% are seen a single time; more than 1.5% belongs to the top ten. The chain carries TRBV7-2 and TRBJ1-5; no reliable D call. Sequences were obtained from peripheral blood. This TCR came from a man between 65 and 80 years old with acute or convalescent COVID-19. The CDR3 here is CASSLSENQPQHF. The CDR3 DNA follows: TGTGCCAGCAGCTTATCAGAAAATCAGCCCCAGCATTTT.